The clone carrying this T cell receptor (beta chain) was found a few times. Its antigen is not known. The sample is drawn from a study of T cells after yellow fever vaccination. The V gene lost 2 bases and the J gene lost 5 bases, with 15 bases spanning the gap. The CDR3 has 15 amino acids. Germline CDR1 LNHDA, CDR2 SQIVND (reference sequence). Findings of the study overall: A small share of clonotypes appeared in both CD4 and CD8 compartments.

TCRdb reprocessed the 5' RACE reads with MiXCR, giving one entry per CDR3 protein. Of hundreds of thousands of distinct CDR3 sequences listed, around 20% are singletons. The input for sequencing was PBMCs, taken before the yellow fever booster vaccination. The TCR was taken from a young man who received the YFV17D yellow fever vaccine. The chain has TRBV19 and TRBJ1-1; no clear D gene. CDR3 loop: CASSIPEADGTEAFF. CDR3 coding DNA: TGTGCCAGTAGTATACCAGAGGCCGACGGAACTGAAGCTTTCTTT.